Listed here are 12 T cell receptor beta chains from one sample, sequenced in a study of CD8 T cells in ankylosing spondylitis. One entry per CDR3 protein results from TCRdb running MiXCR on the 5' RACE reads. The sample lists 200,000 or so distinct CDR3 sequences, roughly 25% seen once, with about 6.9% in the top ten. Sequenced material: blood, either unsorted or a sorted T cell fraction (not recorded which). Receptors were obtained from a male donor with ankylosing spondylitis or in good health (not recorded which).

Many counts were recorded for this clonotype. The chain employs TRBV4-2 and TRBJ1-6, with D unresolved. The CDR3 covers 14 residues. Trimming stripped 1 base from V and 7 bases from J, with 8 bases between. The germline CDR1 and CDR2 sequences are LGHNA and YNFKEQ. CDR3 nucleotides: TGTGCCAGCAGCCAAGTTGGGGAGAATTCACCCCTCCACTTT. Its protein is CASSQVGENSPLHF.

The CDR3 loop reads CSRTSGSVEQFF. In DNA, the CDR3 is TGCAGTCGGACTAGCGGGAGCGTTGAGCAGTTCTTC. The genes are TRBV20-1 and TRBJ2-1; 13 bases map to TRBD2. CDR3 length: 12 amino acids. Trimming took 8 bases from V and 9 from J; bases not matched to a gene: 4. Per the germline V gene, CDR1 is DFQATT and CDR2 is SNEGSKA (reference sequence).

This clonotype showed up many times. The CDR3 nucleotides are TGTGCCAGCAGGCGCGGGACACCGAAAAACTATGGCTACACCTTC. Its protein is CASRRGTPKNYGYTF. The rearrangement links TRBV6-1 to TRBJ1-2; perhaps TRBD1 as D (6 bases). Germline V CDR1 and CDR2: MNHNS, SASEGT. CDR3 length: 15 residues. Trimming pared 6 bases from V and 2 bases from J, leaving 16 bases between.

V gene TRBV29-1 combines with J gene TRBJ2-2, with TRBD1 identical over 8 bases. The CDR3 is 15 residues long. V lost 4 bases to trimming and J lost 5 bases; unmatched junction nucleotides: 9. The germline V gene has CDR1 SQVTM and CDR2 ANQGSEA. Here the CDR3 DNA reads TGCAGCGTTGGATCACAGGGGGTGGGGACCGGGGAGCTGTTTTTT. As protein: CSVGSQGVGTGELFF.

V is TRBV20-1 and J is TRBJ2-5, with 15 bases identical to TRBD2. The ends lost 3 bases at V and 2 bases at J; junction bases unmatched: 4. The germline V gene has CDR1 DFQATT and CDR2 SNEGSKA (reference sequence). The CDR3 covers 16 residues. This CDR3 is CSASGTSGRIQETQYF. The CDR3 region has the DNA TGCAGTGCTAGCGGGACTAGCGGGAGGATACAAGAGACCCAGTACTTC.

Many counts were recorded for this clonotype. The chain combines TRBV5-4 with TRBJ1-1, with D tentatively TRBD1 (5 bases). Trimming stripped 1 base from V and 4 bases from J, with 11 bases between. CDR3 length: 14 amino acids. Germline V lookup: CDR1 SGHNT, CDR2 YYREEE (reference sequence). This CDR3 reads CASSLYGTTTEAFF. CDR3 DNA sequence: TGTGCCAGCAGCTTGTACGGGACGACCACTGAAGCTTTCTTT.

This clonotype was seen a few times. The rearrangement joins TRBV20-1 to TRBJ2-1; D could derive from TRBD1 or TRBD2 (11 bases each). Per germline, CDR1 DFQATT and CDR2 SNEGSKA (reference sequence). This CDR3 is built from 18 residues. V was cut by 6 bases and J by 8 bases, with 32 bases left in between. CDR3 protein: CSAVGTGGTSGSRYEQFF. The CDR3 bases are TGCAGTGCCGTAGGGACAGGGGGAACTAGCGGGAGTCGCTATGAGCAGTTCTTC.

This clonotype was picked up many times. The CDR3 protein is CASSLGLAETDTQYF. CDR3 coding DNA: TGCGCCAGCAGCTTGGGACTAGCGGAGACAGATACGCAGTATTTT. The V call is TRBV5-1, the J call TRBJ2-3; TRBD2 matches 9 bases. This CDR3 has 15 amino acids. In germline, CDR1 is SGHRS, CDR2 YFSETQ. Trimming cost V 0 bases and J 3 bases; bases outside gene matches: 2.

This clonotype was seen more than once but under ten times. The rearrangement links TRBV20-1 to TRBJ2-5, with D hard to call. V was pared by 2 bases and J by 5 bases, with 3 bases between. Per germline, CDR1 DFQATT and CDR2 SNEGSKA (reference sequence). The CDR3 totals 10 residues. CDR3 sequence reads: CSARRETQYF. In nucleotides, the CDR3 is TGCAGTGCTAGAAGGGAGACCCAGTACTTC.

The chain joins TRBV7-2 to TRBJ1-4, with 9 nucleotides matching TRBD1. CDR1 is SGHTA, CDR2 FQGNSA, per germline. The length of the CDR3 is 15 residues. Trimming took 0 bases from V and 8 from J; bases not matched to a gene: 4. The CDR3: CASSLATGQGEKLFF. CDR3 nucleotide sequence: TGTGCCAGCAGCTTAGCCACGGGACAGGGAGAAAAACTGTTTTTT.

V gene TRBV7-9 combines with J gene TRBJ2-7; the D gene is possibly TRBD2 (5 bases). This CDR3 comprises 15 residues. Germline-derived CDR1 and CDR2 are SEHNR and FQNEAQ (reference sequence). Between the trimmed V and J ends, which lost 2 bases and 2 bases, there was a span of 13 bases. CDR3 sequence reads: CASSLTSEATYEQYF. The CDR3 nucleotides are TGTGCCAGCAGCTTAACGTCGGAGGCGACCTACGAGCAGTACTTC.

This clonotype appeared many times. This chain uses TRBV10-3 with TRBJ1-6; 9 nucleotides line up with TRBD1. V shed 8 bases and J 10 bases; nucleotides not matched to a gene: 6. This CDR3 contains 13 residues. Germline V CDR1 and CDR2: ENHRY, SYGVKD. The CDR3 DNA reads as TGTGCCATCCGGGACAGGGCTCTCTCACCCCTCCACTTT. The encoded protein is CAIRDRALSPLHF.